These 26 T cell receptor beta chains came from one sample sequenced in a study of persistence of HIV-infected CD4 T cells. The libraries were made with immunoSEQ version 4 in survey mode. Assay used: immunoSEQ multiplex PCR; TCRdb lists only in-frame clones, some missing. The sample comprises roughly 17,000 clones, less than 70% of which are singletons, and 7.5% to 9.5% rests with the top ten. No cognate antigen is known for these TCRs. The stimulus was lysate of CMV-infected fibroblasts, around 11 ug/mL. Responding CD4+ T cells were sorted by upregulation of both CD40 ligand and CD69. The sample consisted of CD4+ T cells sorted from PBMCs after approximately 19-hour stimulation, taken from a patient who received antiretroviral therapy. The receptors were sampled from an adult woman with HIV who was CMV-seropositive.

The gene calls are TRBV6-6 and TRBJ1-1; 9 bases line up with TRBD1. CDR1 and CDR2 (germline): MNHNY, SVGAGI (reference sequence). V shed 5 bases, J shed 4 bases, and the junction held 14 bases outside the gene matches. This CDR3 has 17 residues. The DNA for the CDR3 is TGTGCCAGCAGTCCCACAGGGGGCCCACAAGGGCCCACTGAAGCTTTCTTT. It specifies CASSPTGGPQGPTEAFF.

CDR3 nucleotides: TGTGCCAGCAGGGGAGGGGGCCTGAACACCGGGGAGCTGTTTTTT. It codes for CASRGGGLNTGELFF. V and J are TRBV2 and TRBJ2-2; D may correspond to TRBD1 or TRBD2 (7 bases each). The CDR3 extends over 15 amino acids. Germline CDR1 reads SNHLY; CDR2 reads FYNNEI. The germline V and J ends were trimmed by 6 bases and 1 base, with 12 bases remaining between them.

The rearrangement uses TRBV5-1 and TRBJ2-2; D is possibly TRBD1 or TRBD2 (5 bases each). This CDR3 contains 16 residues. Germline CDR1 reads SGHRS; CDR2 reads YFSETQ. V was shortened by 4 bases and J by 2 bases, with 15 bases between the two germline ends. CDR3 nucleotide sequence: TGCGCCAGCAGCGAGGAAGGGACGGGAAACACCGGGGAGCTGTTTTTT. Protein product: CASSEEGTGNTGELFF. The variable domain in full, with the rest retrieved from reference TRBV5-1 and TRBJ2-2, is KAGVTQTPRYLIKTRGQQVTLSCSPISGHRSVSWYQQTPGQGLQFLFEYFSETQRNKGNFPGRFSGRQFSNSRSEMNVSTLELGDSALYLCASSEEGTGNTGELFFGEGSRLTVL.

The chain combines TRBV5-1 with TRBJ2-1; D unclear. Germline V gene lookup returns CDR1 SGHRS and CDR2 YFSETQ. Trimming shortened V by 4 bases and J by 7 bases, and 9 bases separated the two germline ends. CDR3 length: 12 residues. CDR3: CASSRIGNEQFF. CDR3 nucleotides: TGCGCCAGCAGCCGAATAGGTAATGAGCAGTTCTTC. The whole variable domain, filled in from reference TRBV5-1 and TRBJ2-1, reads KAGVTQTPRYLIKTRGQQVTLSCSPISGHRSVSWYQQTPGQGLQFLFEYFSETQRNKGNFPGRFSGRQFSNSRSEMNVSTLELGDSALYLCASSRIGNEQFFGPGTRLTVL.

For this clone: The germline gene is not matched at one end of the junction; a read error may be the cause. The chain carries TRBV19 and TRBJ1-5; D unclear. CDR3 size: 14 residues. CDR1 is LNHDA, CDR2 SQIVND, per germline (reference sequence). The CDR3, as DNA: TGTGCCAGTAGTCCGGACGTACCAGATCAACCCCAGCATTTT. It encodes CASSPDVPDQPQHF.

This clone has only one observation. The chain carries TRBV28 and TRBJ1-1; D is undetermined. Germline CDR1 and CDR2: MDHEN and SYDVKM. Trimming took off 6 bases at V and 0 bases at J, with 11 bases between the two ends. The CDR3 is made up of 14 amino acids. The CDR3 DNA sequence: TGTGCCAGCAGCCCTGCGGTGATGAACACTGAAGCTTTCTTT. Translation gives CASSPAVMNTEAFF.

The chain combines TRBV10-2 with TRBJ1-5; 10 bases line up with TRBD1. V gave up 4 bases and J gave up 4 bases; unmatched junction bases: 1. This CDR3 region has 14 residues. Germline V CDR1 and CDR2: WSHSY, SAAADI. The CDR3 DNA follows: TGCGCCAGCAGTGGGACAGGGGGAAATCAGCCCCAGCATTTT. Its protein is CASSGTGGNQPQHF.

This sequence joins TRBV27 and TRBJ2-3, with D possibly being TRBD1 (5 bases). The V end lost 10 bases, the J end lost 0 bases, and 17 bases lay between the germline ends. The CDR3 covers 15 residues. Germline CDR1 reads MNHEY; CDR2 reads SMNVEV (reference sequence). The CDR3 DNA follows: TGTGCCACGCAAAACCAGGGTCGTAGCACAGATACGCAGTATTTT. Its protein product is CATQNQGRSTDTQYF.

J is TRBJ2-1 and V is TRBV5-4; TRBD1 matches 10 bases. The CDR3 has 16 residues. V gave up 4 bases and J gave up 4 bases; unmatched junction bases: 8. Germline V gene lookup returns CDR1 SGHNT and CDR2 YYREEE (reference sequence). CDR3 DNA sequence: TGTGCCAGCAGCCCATCCGGGACAGGGGCATACAATGAGCAGTTCTTC. It translates to CASSPSGTGAYNEQFF.

This chain connects TRBV6-5 to TRBJ2-3; D remains unclear. With 6 bases removed from V and 6 bases from J, the gap between germline ends came to 13 bases. This CDR3 spans 13 amino acids. The germline gives CDR1 MNHEY, CDR2 SVGAGI. CDR3 region: CASSQNLGDTQYF. DNA of the CDR3: TGTGCCAGCAGCCAGAACCTCGGGGATACGCAGTATTTT.

In DNA form, the CDR3 reads TGTGCCTGGAGTCTCCAGAACACTGAAGCTTTCTTT. Translating it yields CAWSLQNTEAFF. The J gene is TRBJ1-1, the V gene TRBV30, with D unclear. The ends were cut back, 2 bases at V and 1 base at J, with 5 bases in the middle. This CDR3 is 12 amino acids long. Per the germline V gene, CDR1 is GTSNPN and CDR2 is SVGIG (reference sequence).

V gene TRBV5-4 combines with J gene TRBJ1-2; TRBD1 is a possible D gene (6 bases). This CDR3 contains 15 residues. Germline lookup yields CDR1 SGHNT and CDR2 YYREEE (reference sequence). Trimming removed 0 bases at V and 4 bases at J, with 13 bases between. CDR3 sequence: CASSLVRGGSYGYTF. As DNA, the CDR3 is TGTGCCAGCAGCTTGGTCAGGGGAGGAAGCTATGGCTACACCTTC.

The chain links TRBV5-1 to TRBJ1-2; D not resolved. Germline V gives CDR1 SGHRS, CDR2 YFSETQ. V lost 0 bases to trimming and J lost 2 bases, with 11 bases between them. This CDR3 is 15 amino acids long. CDR3 in DNA: TGCGCCAGCAGCTTGGCCTCATCCGGAAACTATGGCTACACCTTC. Residues: CASSLASSGNYGYTF.

This clone is categorized as medium-sized (0.01 to 0.1%). This sequence joins TRBV6-2 or TRBV6-3 and TRBJ2-1; D ambiguous. Germline assignment: CDR1 MNHEY and CDR2 SVGEGT. The CDR3 covers 15 residues. The V end lost 3 bases, the J end lost 3 bases, and 12 bases lay between the germline ends. Written as DNA, the CDR3 is TGTGCCAGCAGTTATAGTCAGGAACTCTACAATGAGCAGTTCTTC. It encodes CASSYSQELYNEQFF.

The V and J genes are TRBV4-2 and TRBJ1-5; 9 bases are shared with TRBD1. The CDR3 consists of 15 residues. V was pared by 4 bases and J by 4 bases, with 5 bases of the junction left unmatched. CDR1 is LGHNA and CDR2 is YNFKEQ in the germline V gene. In DNA, the CDR3 is TGTGCCAGCAGCCGCGACAGGGGGAGAAATCAGCCCCAGCATTTT. Translated, it gives CASSRDRGRNQPQHF.

The rearrangement joins TRBV9 to TRBJ1-6; 9 bases agree with TRBD1. In germline, CDR1 is SGDLS, CDR2 YYNGEE. The CDR3 extends over 15 amino acids. The V gene end was trimmed by 4 bases and the J gene end by 5 bases; junction bases not matched to a gene: 4. CDR3 amino acids: CASSLGTGNNSPLHF. In DNA, the CDR3 is TGTGCCAGCAGCCTAGGGACAGGGAATAATTCACCCCTCCACTTT.

V gene TRBV29-1 combines with J gene TRBJ2-5, with D maybe TRBD2 (5 bases). Per germline, CDR1 SQVTM and CDR2 ANQGSEA. The V end lost 0 bases, the J end lost 2 bases, and 10 bases lay between the germline ends. CDR3 size: 14 residues. CDR3 residues: CSVEDPSRQETQYF. DNA of the CDR3: TGCAGCGTTGAAGATCCTAGCCGGCAAGAGACCCAGTACTTC.

J is TRBJ1-3 and V is TRBV18; 8 nucleotides align to TRBD1. The J segment lost 4 bases and the V segment lost 4 bases, leaving 3 bases of the junction unmatched. The CDR3 extends over 14 amino acids. The germline V gene has CDR1 KGHSH and CDR2 LQKENI. The CDR3 DNA is TGTGCCAGCTCACGGGACAGGCCCGGAAACACCATATATTTT. Amino acids: CASSRDRPGNTIYF.

The chain recombines TRBV10-2 with TRBJ1-1; the D gene is possibly TRBD1 (5 bases). The CDR3 spans 13 residues. Between the trimmed V and J ends, which lost 8 bases and 1 base, there was a span of 11 bases. Per the germline V gene, CDR1 is WSHSY and CDR2 is SAAADI. The CDR3 DNA sequence: TGCGCCAGCGGGGCGGGCCCGAACACTGAAGCTTTCTTT. Translated: CASGAGPNTEAFF.

The rearrangement uses TRBV5-1 and TRBJ2-3; no definite D call. Germline assignment: CDR1 SGHRS and CDR2 YFSETQ. This CDR3 contains 14 residues. V was shortened by 5 bases and J by 1 base, with 11 bases between the two germline ends. This CDR3 reads CASSPVPGTDTQYF. The DNA of the CDR3 is TGCGCCAGCAGTCCTGTCCCGGGCACAGATACGCAGTATTTT.

The V call is TRBV24-1, the J call TRBJ2-1, with D possibly matching TRBD2 (6 bases). The CDR3 has 15 residues. V lost 4 bases and J 3 bases, leaving 12 bases between the germline ends. In germline, CDR1 is KGHDR, CDR2 SFDVKD. CDR3 sequence: CATSESGAGYNEQFF. The CDR3 DNA reads as TGTGCCACCAGTGAATCTGGAGCGGGCTACAATGAGCAGTTCTTC.

The sample holds one count of this clone. The chain combines TRBV12-3 or TRBV12-4 with TRBJ1-2; D remains unclear. The CDR3 has 11 amino acids. Trimming removed 3 bases at V and 5 bases at J, with 4 bases between. As DNA, the CDR3 is TGTGCCAGCAGTTTTGAGTATGGCTACACCTTC. Protein product: CASSFEYGYTF.

This chain connects TRBV5-1 to TRBJ2-3; TRBD2 matches at 7 bases. The CDR3 extends over 20 amino acids. V was pared by 4 bases and J by 1 base, with 21 bases of the junction left unmatched. Germline assignment: CDR1 SGHRS and CDR2 YFSETQ. CDR3 region: CASSLGFGSGDLLGTDTQYF. Here the CDR3 DNA reads TGCGCCAGCAGCCTTGGTTTTGGGAGCGGGGACCTTTTGGGCACAGATACGCAGTATTTT. Filled out from reference TRBV5-1 and TRBJ2-3, the complete variable domain reads KAGVTQTPRYLIKTRGQQVTLSCSPISGHRSVSWYQQTPGQGLQFLFEYFSETQRNKGNFPGRFSGRQFSNSRSEMNVSTLELGDSALYLCASSLGFGSGDLLGTDTQYFGPGTRLTVL.

A note on this clone: Other DNA sequences in the sample encode the same CDR3. The J gene is TRBJ1-4, the V gene TRBV6-5; 8 nucleotides line up with TRBD1. Trimming cost V 8 bases and J 6 bases; bases outside gene matches: 8. The CDR3 has 14 amino acids. CDR1 and CDR2 (germline): MNHEY, SVGAGI. DNA of the CDR3: TGTGCCAGCCGCGGACAGGGTTGGGATGAAAAACTGTTTTTT. Translation gives CASRGQGWDEKLFF.

The rearrangement links TRBV24-1 to TRBJ2-5; 7 bases align to TRBD1. Germline V gene data show CDR1 as KGHDR and CDR2 as SFDVKD. This CDR3 comprises 16 residues. V lost 1 base to trimming and J lost 2 bases; unmatched junction nucleotides: 6. The DNA for the CDR3 is TGTGCCACCAGTGATTTCCCTAACAGGGGACAAGAGACCCAGTACTTC. The encoded protein is CATSDFPNRGQETQYF.

The CDR3 bases are TGTGCCAGCAGCAGACCGGGGGATAATGAAAAACTGTTTTTT. This encodes CASSRPGDNEKLFF. The rearrangement uses TRBV7-9 and TRBJ1-4, with a possible D match to TRBD1 (5 bases). This CDR3 has 14 residues. Trimming pared 5 bases from V and 4 bases from J, leaving 11 bases between. From germline, CDR1 is SEHNR and CDR2 FQNEAQ (reference sequence). Supplemented by reference TRBV7-9 and TRBJ1-4, the full variable domain reads DTGVSQNPRHKITKRGQNVTFRCDPISEHNRLYWYRQTLGQGPEFLTYFQNEAQLEKSRLLSDRFSAERPKGSFSTLEIQRTEQGDSAMYLCASSRPGDNEKLFFGSGTQLSVL.